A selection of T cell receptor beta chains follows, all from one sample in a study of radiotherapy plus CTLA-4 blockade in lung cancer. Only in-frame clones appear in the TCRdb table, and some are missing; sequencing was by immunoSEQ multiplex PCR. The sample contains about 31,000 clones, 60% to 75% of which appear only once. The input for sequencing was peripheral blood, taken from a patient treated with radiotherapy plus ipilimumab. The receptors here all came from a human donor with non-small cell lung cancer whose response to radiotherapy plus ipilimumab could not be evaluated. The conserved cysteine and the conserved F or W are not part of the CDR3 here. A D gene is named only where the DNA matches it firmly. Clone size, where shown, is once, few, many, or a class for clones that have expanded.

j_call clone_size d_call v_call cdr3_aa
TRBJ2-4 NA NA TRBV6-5 ASRKGALAKNIQY
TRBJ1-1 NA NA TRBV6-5 ASSYLRRTEAF
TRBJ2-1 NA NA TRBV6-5 ASTPGVGEQF
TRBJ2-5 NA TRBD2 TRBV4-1 ASSPTPLAGQETQY
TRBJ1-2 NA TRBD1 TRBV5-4 ASSLVGTGGNGYT
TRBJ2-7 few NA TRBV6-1 ASSESIVYRYEQY
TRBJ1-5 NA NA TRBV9 ASSVDGQDNQPQH
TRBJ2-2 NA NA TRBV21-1 AIHALAGGPSGTGELF
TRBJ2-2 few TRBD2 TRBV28 ASSLWRLAGGPGELF
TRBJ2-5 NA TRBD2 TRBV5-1 ASSFLAGEETQY
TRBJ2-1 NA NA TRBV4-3 ASSQELRSPYNEQF
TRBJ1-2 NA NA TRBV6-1 ASSLLYNYGYT
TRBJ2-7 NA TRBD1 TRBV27 ASRGGTGVREQY
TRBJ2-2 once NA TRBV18 ASSPGGSNTGELF
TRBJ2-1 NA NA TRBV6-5 ASSSGIEQF
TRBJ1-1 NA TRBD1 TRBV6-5 ASSGRTGDTEAF
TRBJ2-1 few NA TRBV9 ASSVGLGVKASYNEQF
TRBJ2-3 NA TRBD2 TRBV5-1 ASRLGRSDTQY
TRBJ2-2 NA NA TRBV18 ASSRGRDTGELF
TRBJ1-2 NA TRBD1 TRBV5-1 ASSGQGALGYT
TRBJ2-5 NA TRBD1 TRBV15 ATSRLGQFQETQY
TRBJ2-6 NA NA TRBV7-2 ASSSGGSGANVLT
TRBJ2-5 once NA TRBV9 ASSVDRGPETQY
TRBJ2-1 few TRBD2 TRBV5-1 ASSLDSGTYQGQF
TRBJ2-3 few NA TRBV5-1 ASSSWTPSTDTQY
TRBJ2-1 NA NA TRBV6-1 ASSELRSPRSEQF
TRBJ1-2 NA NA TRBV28 ASSSPGTWSDGYT
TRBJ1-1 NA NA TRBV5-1 ASSLGGGTEAF
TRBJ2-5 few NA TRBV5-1 ASSLVAVQETQY
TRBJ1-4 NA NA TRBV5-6 ASSFMDSSNEKLF
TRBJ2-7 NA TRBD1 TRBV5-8 ASNKYRGQGNDEQY
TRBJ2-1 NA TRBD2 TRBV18 ASSPASGRAKGNEQF
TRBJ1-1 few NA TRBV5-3 ARSLGTHGMNTEAF
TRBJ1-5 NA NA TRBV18 ASSVQSHSNQPQH
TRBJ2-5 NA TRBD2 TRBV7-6 ASSELASETQY
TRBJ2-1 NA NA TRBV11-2 ASRMDLYNEQF
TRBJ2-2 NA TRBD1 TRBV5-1 ASSWQGANGELF
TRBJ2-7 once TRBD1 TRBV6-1 ASRRPGQGAYEQY
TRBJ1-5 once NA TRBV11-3 ASSLGDIVQH
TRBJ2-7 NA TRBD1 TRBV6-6 ASRQQGTHYEQY
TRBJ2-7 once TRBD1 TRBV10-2 ASRPRDRASYEQY
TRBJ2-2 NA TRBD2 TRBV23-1 ASSLWTSGRTGTGELF
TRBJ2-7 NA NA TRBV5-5 ASSLASSYEQY
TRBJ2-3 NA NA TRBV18 ASSRQTPPDTQY
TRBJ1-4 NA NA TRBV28 ASSTLGATNEKLF
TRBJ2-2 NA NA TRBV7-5 ARSLSLADSGGTGELF